This T cell receptor (beta chain) comes out of a study of cytomegalovirus exposure and HLA in healthy donors. Researchers ran the PCR with 60 Vbeta and 13 Jbeta primers. The repertoire was sequenced with immunoSEQ multiplex PCR; TCRdb's copy has only in-frame clones and lacks some. The table includes 200,000 to 250,000 clones, around 80% detected once. Trimming left V 2 bases short and J 6 bases short, with 10 bases between. The germline CDR1 and CDR2 sequences are SGHVS and FNYEAQ. This CDR3 contains 13 residues. The specimen sequenced was PBMCs. The genes are TRBV7-6 and TRBJ1-2; tentative D call: TRBD1 (5 bases). The receptor comes from a woman aged 40 to 50 in good health and CMV-seronegative. The CDR3 protein is CASSLTRADGYTF. The CDR3 DNA reads as TGTGCCAGCAGCTTAACCAGGGCGGATGGCTACACCTTC.